These T cell receptor beta chains were read from a single sample in a study of regulatory T cells in long-lasting Graves disease. TCRdb reprocessed the multiplex PCR reads via MiXCR and lists one record per CDR3 protein. The table lists about 220,000 distinct CDR3 sequences, roughly 19% of them singletons. The same sample was also studied in work on T cells in Graves' hyperthyroidism and ophthalmopathy.

Sample: peripheral blood mononuclear cells (PBMCs), taken at new diagnosis, from a patient treated with antithyroid drugs. The origin of the receptors is a woman aged 25 to 39 with Graves disease. Both conserved end residues are part of each CDR3. The D gene is left open where the match is weak. Clone size is stated in some rows and not others, as once, few, many or a class when expanded.

j_call v_call clone_size d_call cdr3_nt cdr3_aa
TRBJ1-1 TRBV19 many NA TGTGCCAGTAGTATTGTTCGGAACACTGAAGCTTTCTTT CASSIVRNTEAFF
TRBJ1-4 TRBV30 NA NA TGTGCCTGGAGTCGCGGGCCAACTAATGAAAAACTGTTTTTT CAWSRGPTNEKLFF
TRBJ2-5 TRBV12-3/TRBV12-4 many NA TGTGCCAGCAGTACAAAGCGCTTCTCAGAGACCCAGTACTTC CASSTKRFSETQYF
TRBJ2-6 TRBV19 NA TRBD2 TGTGCCAGTAGTATATTCGGTACAGCAGCGGGACTAGCGGTCTCTGGGGCCAACGTCCTGACTTTC CASSIFGTAAGLAVSGANVLTF
TRBJ1-1 TRBV20-1 NA TRBD1 TGTAGTGCTAACACAGGGGTTAACACTGAAGCTTTCTTT CSANTGVNTEAFF
TRBJ2-5 TRBV24-1 many NA TGTGCCACCAGCAGTCAAGGGTACCAAGAGACCCAGTACTTC CATSSQGYQETQYF
TRBJ1-1 TRBV5-1 many NA TGTGCCAGCAGCTTGGGGGGCGCCCTAGAAGCTTTCTTT CASSLGGALEAFF
TRBJ2-7 TRBV12-3/TRBV12-4 many NA TGTGCCAGCAGCCTCGGGCTGGCCTACGAGCAGTACTTC CASSLGLAYEQYF
TRBJ2-7 TRBV19 many NA TGTGCAACGTCGCCGGGGCCCACCTACGAGCAGTACTTC CATSPGPTYEQYF
TRBJ1-4 TRBV6-1 many NA TGTGCCAGCAAAAAAAGGCGGCAGACAGCTAATGAAAAACTGTTTTTT CASKKRRQTANEKLFF
TRBJ2-1 TRBV5-1 few NA TGCGCCAGCAGCTTGGCCAATGAGCAGCTCTTC CASSLANEQLF
TRBJ1-2 TRBV28 many NA TGTGCCAGCAGTTTGTTGCAACAGGGTCATGGCTACACCTTC CASSLLQQGHGYTF
TRBJ1-2 TRBV20-1 NA NA TGCAGTGCTTTAGAGGACTATGGCTACACCTTC CSALEDYGYTF
TRBJ2-5 TRBV9 many TRBD2 TGTGCCAGCAGCGTATCGGGAGCGGGAGTTGGACAAGAGACCCAGTACTTC CASSVSGAGVGQETQYF
TRBJ2-7 TRBV28 many TRBD1 TGTGCCAGCAGTTCGACCCTCGGGACAGGGAAAAGTTACTACGAGCAGTACTTC CASSSTLGTGKSYYEQYF
TRBJ1-1 TRBV7-2 many TRBD1 TGTGCCAGCAGCCCCGGGACAGGGGTATCCACTGAAGCTTTCTTT CASSPGTGVSTEAFF
TRBJ2-1 TRBV6-2/TRBV6-3 NA NA TGTGCCACAGCAGAGGGTGAGCAGTTCTTC CATAEGEQFF
TRBJ1-2 TRBV11-3 many TRBD1 TGTGCCAGCAGCCCCCGGGACAGGGGATCCATGACGGAAGGCTACACCTTC CASSPRDRGSMTEGYTF
TRBJ2-6 TRBV5-1 few NA TGCGCCAGCAGCCCCCCACAGGGCTCCGGGGCCAACGTCCTGACTTTC CASSPPQGSGANVLTF
TRBJ2-1 TRBV20-1 many TRBD1 TGCAGTGCTAGGAGGGGGGACAGGGCTTACAATGAGCAGTTCTTC CSARRGDRAYNEQFF
TRBJ1-2 TRBV28 many NA TGTGCCAGCAGTTGGGGGGAATACCACTATGGCTACACCTTC CASSWGEYHYGYTF